Presented here are 17 T cell receptor beta chains from one specimen sequenced in a study of molecular identifiers for immune sequencing clone quantification. From the PCR reads, TCRdb called clonotypes with MiXCR, one entry per CDR3 protein. This sample has hundreds of thousands of distinct CDR3 sequences; roughly 23% occur once, and the top ten carry 0.78%. Sequenced input: naive CD8+ T cells from blood, with Jurkat cell RNA spiked in. Subset described: FACS-sorted CD8+CD4-CCR7+CD45RA+ naive T cells. The receptors here all came from a human donor in good health. Some libraries in this study had Jurkat cell RNA spiked in.

Written as DNA, the CDR3 is TGCGCCAGCAGCCAAAGGGGCAGAGCCAATGAGCAGTTCTTC. This translates into CASSQRGRANEQFF. The gene calls are TRBV4-1 and TRBJ2-1, with D possibly being TRBD1 (5 bases). This CDR3 has 14 residues. From germline, CDR1 is MGHRA and CDR2 YSYEKL. V dropped 2 bases and J dropped 6 bases, with 11 bases sitting between them.

This clonotype was recorded at least ten times. This sequence joins TRBV7-9 and TRBJ2-1, with 12 positions matching TRBD1. The germline gives CDR1 SEHNR, CDR2 FQNEAQ (reference sequence). With 5 bases clipped from V and 7 bases from J, the junction kept 6 bases outside the gene matches. The CDR3 is 15 amino acids. The CDR3: CASSPGQGADNEQFF. The DNA for the CDR3 is TGTGCCAGCAGCCCGGGACAGGGGGCTGATAATGAGCAGTTCTTC.

This clonotype came up a few times. The chain uses TRBV4-2 and TRBJ2-7; D not certain. From germline, CDR1 is LGHNA and CDR2 YNFKEQ. The V gene lost 0 bases and the J gene lost 3 bases, with 12 bases spanning the gap. The CDR3 is 15 residues long. CDR3 sequence reads: CASSQDLDLNYEQYF. CDR3 nucleotides: TGTGCCAGCAGCCAAGATTTAGACTTAAACTACGAGCAGTACTTC.

This clonotype occurred many times. This chain joins TRBV5-8 and TRBJ1-5, with no clear D. This CDR3 comprises 15 residues. CDR1 and CDR2 (germline): SGHTS, YDEGEE. V dropped 0 bases and J dropped 0 bases, with 7 bases sitting between them. CDR3 residues: CASSLVAYSNQPQHF. The CDR3 DNA follows: TGTGCCAGCAGCTTGGTTGCGTATAGCAATCAGCCCCAGCATTTT.

This clonotype has more than one count but fewer than ten. The chain joins TRBV7-9 to TRBJ2-7, with unresolved D. CDR1 is SEHNR and CDR2 is FQNEAQ in the germline V gene (reference sequence). V dropped 5 bases and J dropped 2 bases, with 13 bases sitting between them. The CDR3 spans 14 residues. CDR3 in DNA: TGTGCCAGCAGCCCTGCATTCCACACCTACGAGCAGTACTTC. Translated, it gives CASSPAFHTYEQYF.

This clonotype was counted ten times or more. This chain's CDR3 is CAISESGPEQYF. The CDR3 bases are TGTGCCATCAGTGAGTCGGGACCCGAGCAGTACTTC. The rearrangement uses TRBV10-3 and TRBJ2-7; D may be TRBD1 or TRBD2 (5 bases each). V was trimmed by 0 bases and J by 6 bases, leaving 6 bases between them. The CDR3 loop spans 12 amino acids. Germline loops: CDR1 ENHRY, CDR2 SYGVKD.

This clonotype was found a few times. V gene TRBV4-3 combines with J gene TRBJ1-5; no clear D. There are 15 residues in the CDR3. Germline V gene sequence: CDR1 LGHNA, CDR2 YSLEER. V lost 0 bases and J 4 bases, leaving 10 bases between the germline ends. The CDR3: CASSQEWDGNQPQHF. The DNA of the CDR3 is TGCGCCAGCAGCCAAGAATGGGATGGGAATCAGCCCCAGCATTTT.

This clonotype was seen ten or more times. The CDR3 protein is CASSSMLGGNQPQHF. Written as DNA, the CDR3 is TGTGCCAGCAGCTCCATGCTGGGTGGGAATCAGCCCCAGCATTTT. The chain couples TRBV5-6 to TRBJ1-5; no clear D. V was pared by 3 bases and J by 4 bases, with 14 bases between. CDR1 is SGHDT, CDR2 YYEEEE, per germline. There are 15 residues in the CDR3.

This clonotype was seen a handful of times. V gene TRBV7-9 combines with J gene TRBJ1-4, with D perhaps TRBD1 (5 bases). This CDR3 is built from 17 residues. Germline-derived CDR1 and CDR2 are SEHNR and FQNEAQ (reference sequence). V dropped 5 bases and J dropped 1 base, with 17 bases sitting between them. The CDR3 bases are TGTGCCAGCAGCCTTCCGATAACAGGACGAACTAATGAAAAACTGTTTTTT. The encoded protein is CASSLPITGRTNEKLFF.

V is TRBV20-1 and J is TRBJ2-7; TRBD2 matches 8 bases. This CDR3 region has 17 residues. Germline V lookup: CDR1 DFQATT, CDR2 SNEGSKA (reference sequence). V shed 0 bases, J shed 2 bases, and the junction held 12 bases outside the gene matches. The CDR3 sequence: CSARDGRSGGLTYEQYF. The CDR3 region has the DNA TGCAGTGCTAGAGATGGGCGGTCGGGGGGGCTCACCTACGAGCAGTACTTC.

This clonotype was counted between two and nine times. CDR3 sequence reads: CASSPTTRREYSTEAFF. As DNA, the CDR3 is TGCGCCAGCAGCCCCACAACCCGCAGGGAGTATAGCACTGAAGCTTTCTTT. V usage is TRBV5-1 and J usage is TRBJ1-1; D might be TRBD1 (5 bases). In germline, CDR1 is SGHRS, CDR2 YFSETQ. The CDR3 extends over 17 amino acids. The V gene lost 4 bases and the J gene lost 4 bases, with 23 bases spanning the gap.

Comment on this clonotype: An end of the junction does not agree with germline; a read error may underlie this. The V gene is TRBV24-1, the J gene TRBJ2-1; D ambiguous. From germline, CDR1 is KGHDR and CDR2 SFDVKD. This CDR3 spans 13 amino acids. The CDR3 here is CAASEAHNNEQFF. The DNA for the CDR3 is TGTGCCGCCAGTGAGGCCCATAACAATGAGCAGTTCTTC.

The chain links TRBV7-9 to TRBJ2-1; D might be TRBD1 (5 bases). The CDR3 has 18 residues. Germline CDR1 is SEHNR and CDR2 is FQNEAQ (reference sequence). Trimming took off 3 bases at V and 0 bases at J, with 18 bases between the two ends. CDR3 sequence (DNA): TGTGCCAGCAGCTTGTCGCGGATAGGACATAGCTCCTACAATGAGCAGTTCTTC. This gives the protein CASSLSRIGHSSYNEQFF.

This clonotype was counted a few times. V is TRBV6-5 and J is TRBJ1-2; D gene uncertain. Germline V gene lookup returns CDR1 MNHEY and CDR2 SVGAGI. Trimming took 2 bases from V and 1 from J, leaving 14 bases between them. The CDR3 consists of 16 residues. CDR3 region: CASSYLLGQLNYGYTF. The CDR3 bases are TGTGCCAGCAGTTACCTTCTGGGCCAGCTTAACTATGGCTACACCTTC.

The chain couples TRBV27 to TRBJ2-2; 7 bases are shared with TRBD2. V was pared by 3 bases and J by 1 base, with 5 bases of the junction left unmatched. Germline CDR1 and CDR2: MNHEY and SMNVEV (reference sequence). The CDR3 has 16 amino acids. The CDR3 is CASSFSGGLNTGELFF. The CDR3 DNA follows: TGTGCCAGCAGTTTTTCGGGGGGATTGAACACCGGGGAGCTGTTTTTT.

This clonotype has more than one count but fewer than ten. The chain combines TRBV27 with TRBJ1-6; 8 bases match TRBD1. Germline CDR1 reads MNHEY; CDR2 reads SMNVEV (reference sequence). After removal of 4 bases from V and 9 bases from J, the junction contained 11 bases not matched to a gene. The CDR3 has 16 amino acids. The CDR3 here is CASSYIGVQGASPLHF. The CDR3 DNA sequence: TGTGCCAGCAGTTATATTGGGGTGCAGGGGGCTTCACCCCTCCACTTT.

This clonotype was seen more than once but under ten times. The chain has TRBV6-2 or TRBV6-3 and TRBJ1-5; TRBD1 agrees at 7 bases. V lost 6 bases and J lost 4; bases outside the gene matches: 9. CDR1 and CDR2 (germline): MNHEY, SVGEGT. The CDR3 totals 15 residues. CDR3 bases: TGTGCCAGCAGCGGCCTGACAGGGTATAATCAGCCCCAGCATTTT. Amino acid sequence: CASSGLTGYNQPQHF.